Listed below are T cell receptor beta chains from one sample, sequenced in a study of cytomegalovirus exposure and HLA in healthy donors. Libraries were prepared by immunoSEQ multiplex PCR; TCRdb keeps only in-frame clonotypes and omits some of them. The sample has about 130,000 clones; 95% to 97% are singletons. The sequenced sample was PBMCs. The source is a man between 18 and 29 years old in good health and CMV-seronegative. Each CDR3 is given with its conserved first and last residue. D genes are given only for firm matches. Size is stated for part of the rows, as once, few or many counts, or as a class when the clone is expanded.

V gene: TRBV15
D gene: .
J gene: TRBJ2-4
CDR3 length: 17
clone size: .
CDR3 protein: CATSSFLVIDAKNIQYF
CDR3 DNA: TGTGCCACCAGCAGCTTCCTAGTAATTGATGCCAAAAACATTCAGTACTTC

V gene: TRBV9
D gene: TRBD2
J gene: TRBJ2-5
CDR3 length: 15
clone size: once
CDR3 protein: CASSVGLAGGETQYF
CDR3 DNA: TGTGCCAGCAGCGTTGGGCTAGCGGGAGGGGAGACCCAGTACTTC

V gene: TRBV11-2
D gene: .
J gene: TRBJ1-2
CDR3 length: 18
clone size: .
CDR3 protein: CASSLDYWQGSSDYGYTF
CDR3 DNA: TGTGCCAGCAGCTTAGATTATTGGCAGGGCAGCTCCGACTATGGCTACACCTTC

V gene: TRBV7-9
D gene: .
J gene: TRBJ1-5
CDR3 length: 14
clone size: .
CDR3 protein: CASSSQVVNQPQHF
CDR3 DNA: TGTGCCAGCTCGTCCCAGGTGGTGAATCAGCCCCAGCATTTT

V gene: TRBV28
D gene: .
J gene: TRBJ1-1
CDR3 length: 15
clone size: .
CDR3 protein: CASNGEEVSNTEAFF
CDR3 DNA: TGTGCCAGCAACGGGGAGGAGGTCTCGAACACTGAAGCTTTCTTT

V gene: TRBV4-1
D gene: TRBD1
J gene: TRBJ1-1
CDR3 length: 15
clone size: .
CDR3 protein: CASSQAGTGYWEAFF
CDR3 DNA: TGCGCCAGCAGCCAAGCCGGGACAGGGTATTGGGAAGCTTTCTTT

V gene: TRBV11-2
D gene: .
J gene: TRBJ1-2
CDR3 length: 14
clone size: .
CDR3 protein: CASSSQASNYGYTF
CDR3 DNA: TGTGCCAGCAGCTCGCAGGCCTCTAACTATGGCTACACCTTC

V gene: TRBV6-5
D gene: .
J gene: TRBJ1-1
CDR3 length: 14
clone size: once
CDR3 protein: CASSRSGMNTEAFF
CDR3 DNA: TGTGCCAGCAGTCGTTCAGGGATGAACACTGAAGCTTTCTTT

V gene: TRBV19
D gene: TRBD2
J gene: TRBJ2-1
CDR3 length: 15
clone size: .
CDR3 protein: CASSPLAGAYNEQFF
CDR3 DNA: TGTGCCAGTAGTCCGCTAGCGGGAGCCTACAATGAGCAGTTCTTC

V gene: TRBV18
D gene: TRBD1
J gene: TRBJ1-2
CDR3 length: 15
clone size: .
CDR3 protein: CASSPRTGEAYGYTF
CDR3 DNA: TGTGCCAGCTCACCTCGGACAGGGGAGGCCTATGGCTACACCTTC

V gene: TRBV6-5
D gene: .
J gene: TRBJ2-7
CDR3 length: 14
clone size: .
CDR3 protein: CASRTQVQGHEQYF
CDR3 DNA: TGTGCCAGCAGGACCCAAGTACAGGGCCACGAGCAGTACTTC

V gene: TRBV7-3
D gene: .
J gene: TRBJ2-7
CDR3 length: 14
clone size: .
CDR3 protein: CASSVSSAGPPKYF
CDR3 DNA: TGTGCCAGCAGCGTTAGTAGTGCGGGACCACCGAAGTACTTC

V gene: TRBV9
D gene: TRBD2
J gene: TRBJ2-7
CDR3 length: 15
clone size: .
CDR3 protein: CASSASGGPSYEQYF
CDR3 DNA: TGTGCCAGCAGCGCATCGGGAGGGCCCTCCTACGAGCAGTACTTC

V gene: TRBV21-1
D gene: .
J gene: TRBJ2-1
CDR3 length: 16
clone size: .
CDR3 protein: CASSPGVARRYNEQFF
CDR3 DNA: TGTGCCAGCAGCCCAGGGGTAGCGAGGCGGTACAATGAGCAGTTCTTC

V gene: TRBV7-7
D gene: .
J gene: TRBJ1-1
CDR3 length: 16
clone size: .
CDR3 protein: CASSLGELKPPTEAFF
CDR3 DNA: TGTGCTAGCAGCTTAGGGGAGTTAAAGCCCCCCACTGAAGCTTTCTTT

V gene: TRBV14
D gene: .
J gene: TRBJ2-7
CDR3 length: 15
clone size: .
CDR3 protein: CASSQTGLGLYEQYF
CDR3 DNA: TGTGCCAGCAGCCAAACAGGGCTAGGTTTGTACGAGCAGTACTTC

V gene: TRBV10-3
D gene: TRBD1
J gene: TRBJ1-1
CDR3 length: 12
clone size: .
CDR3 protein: CAIGDRGTEAFF
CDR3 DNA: TGTGCCATCGGGGACAGGGGCACTGAAGCTTTCTTT

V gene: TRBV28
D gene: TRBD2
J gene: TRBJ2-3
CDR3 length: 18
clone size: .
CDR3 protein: CASSTRQAGGASVDTQYF
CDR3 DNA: TGTGCCAGCAGTACACGTCAAGCGGGAGGGGCGTCGGTAGATACGCAGTATTTT

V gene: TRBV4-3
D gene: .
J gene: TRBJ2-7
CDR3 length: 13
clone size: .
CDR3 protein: CASSHLLLYEQYF
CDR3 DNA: TGCGCCAGCAGCCACTTATTGTTGTACGAGCAGTACTTC

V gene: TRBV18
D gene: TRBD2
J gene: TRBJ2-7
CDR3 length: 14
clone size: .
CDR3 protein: CASSHGGNPHEQYF
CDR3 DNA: TGTGCCAGCTCACACGGGGGGAACCCTCACGAGCAGTACTTC

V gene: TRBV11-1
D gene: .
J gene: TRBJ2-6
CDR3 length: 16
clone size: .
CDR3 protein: CASSRRGTSGANVLTF
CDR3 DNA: TGTGCCAGCAGCCGTAGAGGGACATCTGGGGCCAACGTCCTGACTTTC

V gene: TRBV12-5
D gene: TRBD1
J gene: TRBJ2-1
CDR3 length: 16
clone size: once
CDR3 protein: CASGLGQQGAFDEQFF
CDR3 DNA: TGTGCTAGTGGTTTGGGACAACAGGGGGCATTCGATGAGCAGTTCTTC

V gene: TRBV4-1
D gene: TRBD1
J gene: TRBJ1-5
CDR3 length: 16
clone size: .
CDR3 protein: CASSQTLGQGNQPQHF
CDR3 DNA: TGCGCCAGCAGCCAAACCTTAGGACAGGGCAATCAGCCCCAGCATTTT

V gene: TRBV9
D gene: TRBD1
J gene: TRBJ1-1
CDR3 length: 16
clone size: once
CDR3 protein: CASSVGDSTVNTEAFF
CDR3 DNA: TGTGCCAGCAGCGTAGGGGACAGTACCGTGAACACTGAAGCTTTCTTT

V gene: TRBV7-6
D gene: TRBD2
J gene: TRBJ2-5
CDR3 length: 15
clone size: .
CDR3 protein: CASSPSLAGASSNHF
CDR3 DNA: TGTGCCAGCAGCCCCTCACTAGCGGGAGCCAGTTCCAACCACTTC

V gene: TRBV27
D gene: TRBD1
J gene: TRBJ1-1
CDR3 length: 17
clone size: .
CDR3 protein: CASSTTGTGGLRGEAFF
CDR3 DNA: TGTGCCAGCAGTACAACCGGGACAGGGGGCCTCAGAGGTGAAGCTTTCTTT

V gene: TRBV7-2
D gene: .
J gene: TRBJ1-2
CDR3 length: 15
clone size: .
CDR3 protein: CASSLSSGGTYGYTF
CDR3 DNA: TGTGCCAGCAGCTTAAGTTCAGGAGGAACCTATGGCTACACCTTC

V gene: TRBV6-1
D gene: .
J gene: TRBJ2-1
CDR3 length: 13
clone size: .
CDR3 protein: CASSESSNNEQFF
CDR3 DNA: TGTGCCAGCAGTGAATCCAGTAACAATGAGCAGTTCTTC

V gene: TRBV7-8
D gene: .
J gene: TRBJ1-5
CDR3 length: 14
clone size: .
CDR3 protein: CASSTLQGNQPQHF
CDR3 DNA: TGTGCCAGCAGCACGCTTCAGGGAAATCAGCCCCAGCATTTT

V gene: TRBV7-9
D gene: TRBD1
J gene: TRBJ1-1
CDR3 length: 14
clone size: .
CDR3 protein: CATYRDRGQGEAFF
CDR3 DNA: TGTGCCACGTACCGGGACAGGGGGCAGGGTGAAGCTTTCTTT

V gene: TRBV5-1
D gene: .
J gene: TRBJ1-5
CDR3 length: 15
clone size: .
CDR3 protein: CASSLGGGSNQPQHF
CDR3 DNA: TGCGCCAGCAGCTTGGGCGGGGGTAGCAATCAGCCCCAGCATTTT

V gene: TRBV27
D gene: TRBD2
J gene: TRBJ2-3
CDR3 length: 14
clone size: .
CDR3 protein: CASSWTSGSDTQYF
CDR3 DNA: TGTGCCAGCTCTTGGACTAGCGGGTCAGATACGCAGTATTTT

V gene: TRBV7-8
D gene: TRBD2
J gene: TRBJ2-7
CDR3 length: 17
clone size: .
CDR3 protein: CASSLRAAPSGSSEQYF
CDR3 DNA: TGTGCCAGCAGCTTACGGGCCGCCCCTAGCGGGAGTAGCGAGCAGTACTTC

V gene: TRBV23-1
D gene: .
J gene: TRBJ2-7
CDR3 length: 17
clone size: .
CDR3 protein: CASSHTPTVPSSYEQYF
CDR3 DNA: TGCGCCAGCAGTCACACACCGACAGTTCCTAGCTCCTACGAGCAGTACTTC

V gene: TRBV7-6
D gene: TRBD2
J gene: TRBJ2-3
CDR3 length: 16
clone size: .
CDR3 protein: CASSLGLAGVTDTQYF
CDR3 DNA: TGTGCCAGCAGCTTAGGACTAGCGGGAGTTACAGATACGCAGTATTTT

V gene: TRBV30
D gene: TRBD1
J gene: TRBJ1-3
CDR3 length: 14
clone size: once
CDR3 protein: CAWSGRGRRNTIYF
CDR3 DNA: TGTGCCTGGAGTGGAAGGGGGCGAAGGAACACCATATATTTT

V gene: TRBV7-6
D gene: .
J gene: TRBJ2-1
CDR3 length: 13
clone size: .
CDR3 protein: CASRGGLYNEQFF
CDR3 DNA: TGTGCCAGCAGGGGGGGACTCTACAATGAGCAGTTCTTC

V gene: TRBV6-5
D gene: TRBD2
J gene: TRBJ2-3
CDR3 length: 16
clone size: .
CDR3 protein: CASSSLLAGPPDTQYF
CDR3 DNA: TGTGCCAGCAGTTCCCTACTAGCGGGACCTCCAGATACGCAGTATTTT

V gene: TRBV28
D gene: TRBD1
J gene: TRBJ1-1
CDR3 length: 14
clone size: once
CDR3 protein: CASRRTGENTEAFF
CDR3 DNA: TGTGCCAGCAGAAGGACAGGGGAAAACACTGAAGCTTTCTTT

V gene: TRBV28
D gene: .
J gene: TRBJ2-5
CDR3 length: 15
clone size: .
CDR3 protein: CASSLVGSGGETQYF
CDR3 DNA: TGTGCCAGCAGTTTAGTCGGGAGTGGGGGAGAGACCCAGTACTTC

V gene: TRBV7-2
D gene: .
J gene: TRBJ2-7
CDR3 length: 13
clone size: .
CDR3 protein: CASSPQTDREQYF
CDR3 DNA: TGTGCCAGCAGCCCGCAGACAGACCGGGAGCAGTACTTC

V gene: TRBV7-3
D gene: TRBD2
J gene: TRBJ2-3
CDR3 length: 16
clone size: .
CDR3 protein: CASSLSGGGPTDTQYF
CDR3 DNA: TGTGCCAGCAGCCTTAGCGGGGGGGGCCCCACAGATACGCAGTATTTT

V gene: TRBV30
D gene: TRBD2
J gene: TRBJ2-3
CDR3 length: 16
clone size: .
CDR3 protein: CAWSVPRLAGGDTQYF
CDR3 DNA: TGTGCCTGGAGTGTACCAAGACTAGCGGGAGGGGATACGCAGTATTTT